This T cell receptor beta chain was recovered during a study of neurological immune-mediated disorders. Findings and caveats of the study: The greatest TCR clonal expansion appeared in HTLV-1-associated myelopathy and the smallest, falling below healthy controls, in multiple sclerosis. Among expanded clones, no CDR3 amino acid sequences were shared across subjects, a pattern suggesting private repertoires in all groups. Phylogenetic grouping assigned the repertoires of 18 of 34 multiple sclerosis patients to a single related-CDR3 cluster, which may represent a signature.

This clonotype has ten or more counts. Its antigen is unidentified. One entry per CDR3 protein results from TCRdb running MiXCR on the 5' RACE reads. This sample has around 44,000 distinct CDR3 sequences; 2.5% occur once, and the top ten carry 10% to 15%. The CDR3 extends over 15 amino acids. CDR1 KGHSH and CDR2 LQKENI come from the germline V gene. Between the trimmed V and J ends, which lost 3 bases and 2 bases, there was a span of 13 bases. The chain carries TRBV18 and TRBJ1-2, with D perhaps matching TRBD1 (5 bases). The sequence derives from a man aged 25-45 years with multiple sclerosis. Input material: PBMCs. The CDR3 spells CASSPGANRNYGYTF. The CDR3 nucleotides are TGTGCCAGCTCACCGGGCGCAAACAGGAACTATGGCTACACCTTC.